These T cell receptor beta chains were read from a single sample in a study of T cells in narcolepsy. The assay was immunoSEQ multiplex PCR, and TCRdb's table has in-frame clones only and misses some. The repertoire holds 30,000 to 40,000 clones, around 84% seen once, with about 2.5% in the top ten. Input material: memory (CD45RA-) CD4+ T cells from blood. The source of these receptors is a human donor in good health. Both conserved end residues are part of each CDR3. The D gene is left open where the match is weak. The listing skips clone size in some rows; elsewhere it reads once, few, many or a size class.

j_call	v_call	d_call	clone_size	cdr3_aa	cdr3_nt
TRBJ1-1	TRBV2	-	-	CASSDGLRKVTGEAFF	TGTGCCAGCAGTGATGGGTTACGAAAAGTGACAGGCGAAGCTTTCTTT
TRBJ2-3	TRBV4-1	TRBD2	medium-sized	CASSQAGREGTNTQYF	TGCGCCAGCAGCCAAGCGGGGCGGGAGGGTACGAATACGCAGTATTTT
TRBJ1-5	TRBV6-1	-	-	CASGGASDPPHF	TGTGCCAGCGGTGGAGCGTCGGACCCCCCTCATTTT
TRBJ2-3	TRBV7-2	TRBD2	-	CASSLEWTSGGTDTQYF	TGTGCCAGCAGCTTAGAGTGGACTAGCGGGGGGACAGATACGCAGTATTTT
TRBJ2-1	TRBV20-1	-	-	CSARLGNEQFF	TGCAGTGCTAGACTAGGCAATGAGCAGTTCTTC
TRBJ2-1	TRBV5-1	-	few	CASSLDAGHSYNEQFF	TGCGCCAGCAGCTTGGATGCGGGCCACTCCTACAATGAGCAGTTCTTC
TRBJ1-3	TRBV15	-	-	CATSRERYTIYF	TGTGCCACCAGCAGAGAGCGTTACACCATATATTTT
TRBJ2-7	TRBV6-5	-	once	CASLQGGIYEQYF	TGTGCCAGCCTTCAGGGCGGGATCTACGAGCAGTACTTC
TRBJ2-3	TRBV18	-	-	CASSPAQAPTDTQYF	TGTGCCAGCTCACCAGCACAGGCGCCCACAGATACGCAGTATTTT
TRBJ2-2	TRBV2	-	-	CASSEVKGTGELFF	TGTGCCAGCAGTGAAGTAAAGGGAACCGGGGAGCTGTTTTTT
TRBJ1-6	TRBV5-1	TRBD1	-	CASSPRTGEDSPLHF	TGCGCCAGCAGCCCGCGGACAGGGGAGGATTCACCCCTCCACTTT
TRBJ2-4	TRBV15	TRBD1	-	CATSRDRDREAKNIQYF	TGTGCCACCAGCAGAGATCGGGACAGGGAGGCCAAAAACATTCAGTACTTC
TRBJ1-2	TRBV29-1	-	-	CSVAETVPTHGYTF	TGCAGCGTTGCCGAGACCGTACCCACCCACGGCTACACCTTC
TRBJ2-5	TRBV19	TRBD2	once	CASAKGLAGQETQYF	TGTGCCAGCGCTAAGGGACTAGCGGGGCAAGAGACCCAGTACTTC
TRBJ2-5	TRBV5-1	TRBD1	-	CASGWGQSQETQYF	TGCGCCAGCGGATGGGGACAGTCCCAAGAGACCCAGTACTTC
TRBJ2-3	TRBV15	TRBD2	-	CATSRDGTSGITDTQYF	TGTGCCACCAGCAGAGATGGAACTAGCGGAATCACAGATACGCAGTATTTT